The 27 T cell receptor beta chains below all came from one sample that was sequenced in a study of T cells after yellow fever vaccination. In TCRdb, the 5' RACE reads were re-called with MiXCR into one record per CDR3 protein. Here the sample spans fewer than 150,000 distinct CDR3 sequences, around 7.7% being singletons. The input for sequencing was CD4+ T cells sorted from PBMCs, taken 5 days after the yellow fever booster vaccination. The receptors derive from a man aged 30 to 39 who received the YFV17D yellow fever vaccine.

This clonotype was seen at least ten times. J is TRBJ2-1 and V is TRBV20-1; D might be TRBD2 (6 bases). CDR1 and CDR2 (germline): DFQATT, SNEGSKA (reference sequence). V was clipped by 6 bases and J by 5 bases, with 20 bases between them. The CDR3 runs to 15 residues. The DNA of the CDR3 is TGCAGTGCCCCCATTGGGCTAGCGCTAGACAATGAGCAGTTCTTC. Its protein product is CSAPIGLALDNEQFF.

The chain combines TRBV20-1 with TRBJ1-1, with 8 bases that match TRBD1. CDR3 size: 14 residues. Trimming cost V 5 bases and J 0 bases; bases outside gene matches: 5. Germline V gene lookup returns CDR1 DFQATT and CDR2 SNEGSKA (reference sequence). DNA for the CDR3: TGCAGTGCTCGCCAGGGGGCCATGAACACTGAAGCTTTCTTT. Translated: CSARQGAMNTEAFF.

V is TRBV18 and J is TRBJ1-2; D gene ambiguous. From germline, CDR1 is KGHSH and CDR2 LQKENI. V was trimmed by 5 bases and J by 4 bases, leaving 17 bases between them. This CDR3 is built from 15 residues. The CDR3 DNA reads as TGTGCCAGCTCATCAGTCGAAGGAGTCGGCTATGGCTACACCTTC. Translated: CASSSVEGVGYGYTF.

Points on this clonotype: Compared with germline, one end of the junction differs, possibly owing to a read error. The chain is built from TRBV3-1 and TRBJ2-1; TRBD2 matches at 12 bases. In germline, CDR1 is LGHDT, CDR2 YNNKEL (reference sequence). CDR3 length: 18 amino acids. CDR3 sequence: CACSPNPGTSGSYNEQFF. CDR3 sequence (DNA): TGTGCCTGCAGTCCGAATCCCGGGACTAGCGGGTCCTACAATGAGCAGTTCTTC.

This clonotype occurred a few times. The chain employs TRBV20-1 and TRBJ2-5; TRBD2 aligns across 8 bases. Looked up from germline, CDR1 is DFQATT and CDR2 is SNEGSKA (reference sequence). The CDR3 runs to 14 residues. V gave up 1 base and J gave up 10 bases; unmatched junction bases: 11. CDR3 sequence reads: CSARGAGGLGDQYF. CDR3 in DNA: TGCAGTGCTAGAGGGGCGGGAGGCCTCGGGGACCAGTACTTC.

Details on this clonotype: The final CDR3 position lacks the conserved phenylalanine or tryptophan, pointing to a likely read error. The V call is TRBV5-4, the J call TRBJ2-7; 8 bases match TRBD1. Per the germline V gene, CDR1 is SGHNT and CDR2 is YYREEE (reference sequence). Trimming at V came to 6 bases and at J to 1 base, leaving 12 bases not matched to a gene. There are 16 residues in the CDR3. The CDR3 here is CASTIIGRTGSYEQYS. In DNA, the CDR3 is TGTGCCAGCACCATCATCGGCCGGACAGGGTCCTACGAGCAGTACTCC.

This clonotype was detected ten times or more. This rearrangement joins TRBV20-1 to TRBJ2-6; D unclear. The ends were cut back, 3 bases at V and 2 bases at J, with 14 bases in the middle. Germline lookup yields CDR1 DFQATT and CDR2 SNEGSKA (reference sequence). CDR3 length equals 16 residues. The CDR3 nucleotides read TGCAGTGCTAGGGAAGGCACAAAGGCTGGGGCCAACGTCCTGACTTTC. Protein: CSAREGTKAGANVLTF.

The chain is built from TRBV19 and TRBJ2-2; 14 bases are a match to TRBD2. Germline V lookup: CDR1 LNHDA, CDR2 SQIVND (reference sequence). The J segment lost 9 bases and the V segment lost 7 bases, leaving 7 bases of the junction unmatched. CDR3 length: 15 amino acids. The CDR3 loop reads CASNPGLAGVRELFF. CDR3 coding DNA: TGTGCCAGTAACCCGGGACTAGCGGGAGTTCGGGAGCTGTTTTTT.

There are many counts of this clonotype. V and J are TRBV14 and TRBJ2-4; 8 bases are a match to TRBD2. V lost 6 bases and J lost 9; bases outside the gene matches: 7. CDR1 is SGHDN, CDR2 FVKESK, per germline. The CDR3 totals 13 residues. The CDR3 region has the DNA TGTGCCAGCAGAGAGAGCGGGAGCTCCATTCAGTACTTC. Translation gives CASRESGSSIQYF.

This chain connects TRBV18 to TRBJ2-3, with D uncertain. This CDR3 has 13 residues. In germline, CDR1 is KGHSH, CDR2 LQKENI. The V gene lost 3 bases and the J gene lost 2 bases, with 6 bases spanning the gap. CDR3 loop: CASSPRATDTQYF. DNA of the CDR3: TGTGCCAGCTCACCTCGGGCCACAGATACGCAGTATTTT.

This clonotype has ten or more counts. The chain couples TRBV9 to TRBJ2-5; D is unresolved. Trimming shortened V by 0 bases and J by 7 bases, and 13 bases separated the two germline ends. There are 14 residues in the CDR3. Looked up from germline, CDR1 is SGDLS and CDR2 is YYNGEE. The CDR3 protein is CASSVGTGDGTQYF. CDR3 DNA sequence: TGTGCCAGCAGCGTAGGCACCGGCGACGGGACCCAGTACTTC.

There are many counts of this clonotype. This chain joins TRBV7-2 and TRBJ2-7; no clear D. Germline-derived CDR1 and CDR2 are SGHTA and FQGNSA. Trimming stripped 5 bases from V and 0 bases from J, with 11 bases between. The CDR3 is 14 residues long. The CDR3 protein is CASSVDRYSYEQYF. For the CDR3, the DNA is TGTGCCAGCAGCGTGGACCGTTACTCCTACGAGCAGTACTTC.

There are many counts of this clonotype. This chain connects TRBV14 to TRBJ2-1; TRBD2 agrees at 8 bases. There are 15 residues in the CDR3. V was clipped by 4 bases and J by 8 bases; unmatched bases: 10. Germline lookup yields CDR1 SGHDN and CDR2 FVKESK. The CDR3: CASSPLPGRADEQFF. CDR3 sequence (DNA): TGTGCCAGCAGCCCACTTCCCGGGAGGGCCGATGAGCAGTTCTTC.

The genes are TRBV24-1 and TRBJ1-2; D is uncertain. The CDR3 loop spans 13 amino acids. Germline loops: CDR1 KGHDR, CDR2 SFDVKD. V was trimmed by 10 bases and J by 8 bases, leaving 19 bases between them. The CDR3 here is CATKGPDLGGYTF. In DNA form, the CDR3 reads TGTGCCACTAAGGGTCCTGACCTTGGAGGCTACACCTTC.

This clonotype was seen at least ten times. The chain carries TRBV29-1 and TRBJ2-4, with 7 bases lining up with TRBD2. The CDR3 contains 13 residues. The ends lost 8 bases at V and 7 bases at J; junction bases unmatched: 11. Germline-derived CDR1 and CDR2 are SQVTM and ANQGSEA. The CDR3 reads CSIHTGGSNIQYF. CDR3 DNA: TGCAGCATCCACACGGGAGGTAGTAACATTCAGTACTTC.

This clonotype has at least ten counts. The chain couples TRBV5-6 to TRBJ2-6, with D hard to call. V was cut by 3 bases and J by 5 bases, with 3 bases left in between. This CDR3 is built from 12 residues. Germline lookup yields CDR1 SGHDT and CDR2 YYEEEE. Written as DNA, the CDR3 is TGTGCCAGCAGCTCCCGGGCCAACGTCCTGACTTTC. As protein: CASSSRANVLTF.

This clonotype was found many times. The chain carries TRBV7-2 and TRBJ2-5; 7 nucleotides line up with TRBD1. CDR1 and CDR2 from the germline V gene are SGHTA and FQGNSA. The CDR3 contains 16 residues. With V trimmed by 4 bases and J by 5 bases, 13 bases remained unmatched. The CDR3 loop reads CASSSYLDTGAETQYF. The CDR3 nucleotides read TGTGCCAGCAGCTCCTACTTGGACACAGGGGCTGAGACCCAGTACTTC.

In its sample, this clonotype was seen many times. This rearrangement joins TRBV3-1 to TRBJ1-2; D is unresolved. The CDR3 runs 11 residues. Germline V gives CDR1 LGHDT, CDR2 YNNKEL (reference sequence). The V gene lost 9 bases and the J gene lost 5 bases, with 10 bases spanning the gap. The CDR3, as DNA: TGTGCCAGTAAGGACGGGTATGGCTACACCTTC. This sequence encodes CASKDGYGYTF.

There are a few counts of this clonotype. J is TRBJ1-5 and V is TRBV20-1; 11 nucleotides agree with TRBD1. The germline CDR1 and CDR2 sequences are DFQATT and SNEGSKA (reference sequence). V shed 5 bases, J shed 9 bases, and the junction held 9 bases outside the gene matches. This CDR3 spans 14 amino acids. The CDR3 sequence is CSAGQGAQERPQHF. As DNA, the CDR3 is TGCAGTGCTGGACAGGGGGCCCAAGAGAGGCCCCAGCATTTT.

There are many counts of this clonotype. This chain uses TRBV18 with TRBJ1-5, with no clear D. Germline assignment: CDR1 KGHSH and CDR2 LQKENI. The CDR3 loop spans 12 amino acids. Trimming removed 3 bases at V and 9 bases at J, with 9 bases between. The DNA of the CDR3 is TGTGCCAGCTCACCCTCGCGTGGGCCCCAGCATTTT. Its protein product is CASSPSRGPQHF. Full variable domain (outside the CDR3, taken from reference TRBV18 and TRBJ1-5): NAGVMQNPRHLVRRRGQEARLRCSPMKGHSHVYWYRQLPEEGLKFMVYLQKENIIDESGMPKERFSAEFPKEGPSILRIQQVVRGDSAAYFCASSPSRGPQHFGDGTRLSIL.

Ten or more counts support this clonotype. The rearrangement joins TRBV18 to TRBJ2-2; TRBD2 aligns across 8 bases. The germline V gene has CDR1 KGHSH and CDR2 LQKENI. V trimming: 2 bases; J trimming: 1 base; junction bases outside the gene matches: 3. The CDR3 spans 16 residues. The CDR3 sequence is CASSPTLAGNTGELFF. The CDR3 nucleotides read TGTGCCAGCTCACCAACCCTAGCGGGGAACACCGGGGAGCTGTTTTTT.

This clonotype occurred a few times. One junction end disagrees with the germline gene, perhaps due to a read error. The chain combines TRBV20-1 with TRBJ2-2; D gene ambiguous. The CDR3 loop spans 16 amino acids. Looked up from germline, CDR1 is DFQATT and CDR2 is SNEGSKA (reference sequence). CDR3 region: CCARVSARTNTGELFF. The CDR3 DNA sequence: TGCTGTGCTAGAGTCAGCGCCCGAACGAACACCGGGGAGCTGTTTTTT.

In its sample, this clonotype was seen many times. CDR3 protein: CASRLPSGRDRWDTQYF. In DNA, the CDR3 is TGTGCCAGCAGACTGCCTAGCGGGAGGGATAGATGGGATACGCAGTATTTT. The genes are TRBV7-2 and TRBJ2-3, with 12 bases identical to TRBD2. Trimming removed 6 bases from V and 6 bases from J; junction bases left unmatched: 13. Germline V gene data show CDR1 as SGHTA and CDR2 as FQGNSA. This CDR3 has 17 residues.

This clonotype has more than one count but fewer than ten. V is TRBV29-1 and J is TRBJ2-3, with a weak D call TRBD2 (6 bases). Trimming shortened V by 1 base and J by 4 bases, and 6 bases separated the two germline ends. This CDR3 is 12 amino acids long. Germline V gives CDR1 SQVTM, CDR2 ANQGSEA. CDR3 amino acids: CSVEGGADTQYF. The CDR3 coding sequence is TGCAGCGTTGAAGGGGGGGCAGATACGCAGTATTTT.

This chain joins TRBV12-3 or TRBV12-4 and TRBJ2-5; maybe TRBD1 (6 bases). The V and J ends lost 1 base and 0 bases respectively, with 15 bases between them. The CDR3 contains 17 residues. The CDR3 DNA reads TGTGCCAGCAGTTTAGGGCTGACAGGCCAGTACCAAGAGACCCAGTACTTC. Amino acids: CASSLGLTGQYQETQYF.

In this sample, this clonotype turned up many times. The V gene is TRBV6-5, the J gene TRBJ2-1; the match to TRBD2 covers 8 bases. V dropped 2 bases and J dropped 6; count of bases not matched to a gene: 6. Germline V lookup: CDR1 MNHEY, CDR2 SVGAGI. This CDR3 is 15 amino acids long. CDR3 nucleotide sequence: TGTGCCAGCAGTTACCCTCCCGGGACTAGCAATGAGCAGTTCTTC. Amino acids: CASSYPPGTSNEQFF.

CDR3 residues: CASSPQRGLAGTGELFF. As DNA, the CDR3 is TGTGCCAGCAGCCCCCAAAGAGGACTAGCCGGAACCGGGGAGCTGTTTTTT. The J gene is TRBJ2-2, the V gene TRBV5-4, with 8 bases that match TRBD2. CDR1 is SGHNT, CDR2 YYREEE, per germline (reference sequence). After removal of 4 bases from V and 5 bases from J, the junction contained 13 bases not matched to a gene. This CDR3 contains 17 residues.